The clone carrying this TCR beta chain was detected ten times or more. What it recognizes is unknown. The data were obtained in a study of human T cells and chemical hapten exposure. The authors extracted total RNA from unfractionated whole blood. The CDR3 has 14 residues. The trim removed 3 bases at V and 1 base at J, leaving 3 bases unmatched. CDR1 SQVTM and CDR2 ANQGSEA come from the germline V gene. Findings and limits, study-wide: No shift was seen in TCRs above 1 in 1000 frequency with DPC sensitization.

It was the library that attached unique molecular identifiers to individual cDNA molecules. Authors' methods: A per-sample median of roughly 100,000 TCRs was observed, with a range of about 20,000 to 700,000. TCRdb re-called the 5' RACE reads through MiXCR, storing one row per CDR3 protein. None of the V and J calls come from the authors' own analysis; TCRdb made them. Counted here are 130,000 or so distinct CDR3 sequences, 3.5% to 5% occurring once; the ten biggest clones make up approximately 1.3%. This chain links TRBV29-1 with TRBJ2-1; the match to TRBD1 covers 7 bases. The sequence came from a female donor in good health. The CDR3 loop reads CSVEQGVSYNEQFF. The DNA for the CDR3 is TGCAGCGTTGAGCAGGGGGTATCCTACAATGAGCAGTTCTTC.